What follows are 20 T cell receptor beta chains derived from one specimen sequenced in a study of cytomegalovirus exposure and HLA in healthy donors. The PCR had 60 Vbeta and 13 Jbeta primers. Assay used: immunoSEQ multiplex PCR; TCRdb lists only in-frame clones, some missing. Among some 120,000 clones listed, around four fifths were seen once. The sequenced sample consisted of PBMCs. The receptor source for this set is a human donor in good health.

The J gene is TRBJ2-7, the V gene TRBV7-2, with D hard to call. Looked up from germline, CDR1 is SGHTA and CDR2 is FQGNSA. The CDR3 contains 11 residues. The V end was cut by 2 bases, the J end by 3 bases, with 2 bases between. The CDR3 DNA is TGTGCCAGCAGCTTACGCTACGAGCAGTACTTC. Translating gives CASSLRYEQYF.

CDR3 nucleotides: TGTGCCAGTAGTCAAGGGACAGGGCCCTTCGGGCAGTACTTC. Protein product: CASSQGTGPFGQYF. J is TRBJ2-7 and V is TRBV19; TRBD1 aligns across 9 bases. Germline V lookup: CDR1 LNHDA, CDR2 SQIVND (reference sequence). With V trimmed by 5 bases and J by 9 bases, 11 bases remained unmatched. The CDR3 length is 14 residues.

The chain combines TRBV9 with TRBJ1-3; 12 nucleotides agree with TRBD1. V lost 3 bases, J lost 4 bases, and 8 bases stayed unmatched. CDR3 length: 17 amino acids. In germline, CDR1 is SGDLS, CDR2 YYNGEE. The CDR3 DNA is TGTGCCAGCAGCGGACCCGGGACAGGGGGCGTCGGAAACACCATATATTTT. Protein sequence: CASSGPGTGGVGNTIYF. Looking up the rest from reference TRBV9 and TRBJ1-3 gives the full variable domain: DSGVTQTPKHLITATGQRVTLRCSPRSGDLSVYWYQQSLDQGLQFLIQYYNGEERAKGNILERFSAQQFPDLHSELNLSSLELGDSALYFCASSGPGTGGVGNTIYFGEGSWLTVV.

This clone occurred a few times. Here the CDR3 DNA reads TGTGCCAGCAGCTTGGATTGGGACAGGGGTAACGGTCAGCCCCAGCATTTT. This gives the protein CASSLDWDRGNGQPQHF. The rearrangement uses TRBV5-8 and TRBJ1-5, with 10 bases fitting TRBD1. The germline CDR1 and CDR2 sequences are SGHTS and YDEGEE. J gave up 6 bases and V 0 bases, and 9 bases lay outside the gene matches. CDR3 size: 17 residues.

The chain combines TRBV7-9 with TRBJ2-7, with no clear D. The germline V gene has CDR1 SEHNR and CDR2 FQNEAQ (reference sequence). This CDR3 has 17 amino acids. Trimming shortened V by 3 bases and J by 0 bases, and 18 bases separated the two germline ends. CDR3 sequence: CASSFGPVRLSSYEQYF. The CDR3 nucleotides read TGTGCCAGCAGCTTTGGGCCAGTCCGCCTCAGCTCCTACGAGCAGTACTTC.

V gene TRBV7-8 combines with J gene TRBJ1-2, with 9 positions matching TRBD1. Germline V CDR1 and CDR2: SGHVS, FQNEAQ. J lost 8 bases, V lost 1 base, and 2 bases had no gene match. The CDR3 contains 13 residues. The CDR3 nucleotides are TGTGCCAGCAGCTTAGGGACAGGGGTGGGCTACACCTTC. This codes for CASSLGTGVGYTF. The full variable domain, in which reference TRBV7-8 and TRBJ1-2 provide the parts outside the CDR3, is GAGVSQSPRYKVAKRGQDVALRCDPISGHVSLFWYQQALGQGPEFLTYFQNEAQLDKSGLPSDRFFAERPEGSVSTLKIQRTQQEDSAVYLCASSLGTGVGYTFGSGTRLTVV.

The rearrangement links TRBV6-6 to TRBJ1-3; unclear D gene. CDR3 length: 14 amino acids. The ends were cut back, 5 bases at V and 0 bases at J, with 8 bases in the middle. Germline CDR1 reads MNHNY; CDR2 reads SVGAGI (reference sequence). CDR3 sequence (DNA): TGTGCCAGCAGTCCGGTCCCCTCTGGAAACACCATATATTTT. Its translation: CASSPVPSGNTIYF.

V is TRBV2 and J is TRBJ2-7; D possibly corresponds to TRBD2 (6 bases). The CDR3 contains 15 residues. Trimming left V 9 bases short and J 0 bases short, with 18 bases between. Germline loops: CDR1 SNHLY, CDR2 FYNNEI. The CDR3 nucleotides are TGTGCCAGTCAACCGGGACTGGCACCCTCCTACGAGCAGTACTTC. This codes for CASQPGLAPSYEQYF.

This rearrangement joins TRBV4-2 to TRBJ2-2, with TRBD2 matching over 10 bases. V dropped 3 bases and J dropped 5; count of bases not matched to a gene: 6. Germline V lookup: CDR1 LGHNA, CDR2 YNFKEQ. The CDR3 runs 16 residues. For the CDR3, the DNA is TGTGCCAGCAGCCACAAAGAGCGGGGGGGGACCGGGGAGCTGTTTTTT. It is translated as CASSHKERGGTGELFF.

V gene TRBV9 combines with J gene TRBJ1-2; 10 bases are shared with TRBD1. Trimming removed 1 base from V and 4 bases from J; junction bases left unmatched: 7. CDR1 SGDLS and CDR2 YYNGEE come from the germline V gene. The CDR3 contains 16 residues. This chain's CDR3 is CASSVQDRGVGYGYTF. DNA for the CDR3: TGTGCCAGCAGCGTACAGGACAGGGGGGTAGGCTATGGCTACACCTTC.

This clone was counted between two and nine times. V and J are TRBV7-9 and TRBJ2-1; 15 nucleotides line up with TRBD2. Trimming removed 1 base from V and 4 bases from J; junction bases left unmatched: 8. CDR3 length: 19 amino acids. Germline V lookup: CDR1 SEHNR, CDR2 FQNEAQ (reference sequence). The CDR3 region has the DNA TGTGCCAGCAGCTTAGAGCCGGGACTAGCGGGGGGCCTTTACAATGAGCAGTTCTTC. Translation: CASSLEPGLAGGLYNEQFF. The whole variable domain, filled in from reference TRBV7-9 and TRBJ2-1, reads DTGVSQNPRHKITKRGQNVTFRCDPISEHNRLYWYRQTLGQGPEFLTYFQNEAQLEKSRLLSDRFSAERPKGSFSTLEIQRTEQGDSAMYLCASSLEPGLAGGLYNEQFFGPGTRLTVL.

This rearrangement joins TRBV18 to TRBJ2-5, with 9 positions matching TRBD1. V shed 4 bases and J 4 bases; nucleotides not matched to a gene: 4. Germline V gives CDR1 KGHSH, CDR2 LQKENI. The CDR3 is 14 amino acids. As DNA, the CDR3 is TGTGCCAGCTCACTCCGGGACAGGGCAGAGACCCAGTACTTC. Translated: CASSLRDRAETQYF.

The chain combines TRBV6-1 with TRBJ2-7; 10 nucleotides match TRBD1. Unmatched junction bases numbered 3, after V lost 3 bases and J lost 4 bases. Looked up from germline, CDR1 is MNHNS and CDR2 is SASEGT. The CDR3 is made up of 14 amino acids. CDR3: CASSDWTGGYEQYF. The CDR3 nucleotides read TGTGCCAGCAGTGATTGGACAGGGGGTTACGAGCAGTACTTC.

The rearrangement uses TRBV7-6 and TRBJ2-7; D might be TRBD1 (7 bases). Looked up from germline, CDR1 is SGHVS and CDR2 is FNYEAQ. The CDR3 covers 14 residues. The V end was cut by 5 bases, the J end by 4 bases, with 15 bases between. CDR3 residues: CASSLEGAGYEQYF. CDR3 bases: TGTGCCAGCAGCCTGGAGGGGGCGGGGTACGAGCAGTACTTC.

A single count supports this clone. The junction departs from the called germline gene at one end, perhaps through a read error. The chain carries TRBV9 and TRBJ2-1; D not resolved. The germline CDR1 and CDR2 sequences are SGDLS and YYNGEE. The CDR3 contains 10 residues. CDR3 in amino acids: CASSVADSLF. The CDR3 DNA reads as TGTGCCAGCAGCGTAGCAGACTCCCTCTTC.

In this sample, this clone turned up a few times. A read error may produce the germline difference seen at one junction end. This chain connects TRBV6-6 to TRBJ1-1, with TRBD1 as a possible D gene (5 bases). This CDR3 comprises 8 residues. Per the germline V gene, CDR1 is MNHNY and CDR2 is SVGAGI (reference sequence). The CDR3 DNA sequence: TGTGCCATCCCTGGGGGGGGATTT. Its translation: CAIPGGGF.

CDR3 DNA: TGCGCCAGCAGCTTGGTGTGGCAGGGGGCCCCCTACGAGCAGTACTTC. Translating it yields CASSLVWQGAPYEQYF. This chain joins TRBV5-1 and TRBJ2-7; 8 positions match TRBD1. Trimming removed 0 bases from V and 2 bases from J; junction bases left unmatched: 7. CDR1 is SGHRS and CDR2 is YFSETQ in the germline V gene. The CDR3 is 16 amino acids.

Notes on this clone: In the same sample, other DNA sequences code for this CDR3. This chain links TRBV9 with TRBJ2-1, with 10 positions matching TRBD1. V was clipped by 2 bases and J by 8 bases; unmatched bases: 7. The germline gives CDR1 SGDLS, CDR2 YYNGEE. There are 15 residues in the CDR3. The CDR3 spells CASSVDGTGEHEQFF. In DNA form, the CDR3 reads TGTGCCAGCAGCGTGGACGGGACAGGGGAACATGAGCAGTTCTTC.

The chain combines TRBV18 with TRBJ1-1, with 8 nucleotides matching TRBD1. V shed 1 base, J shed 2 bases, and the junction held 6 bases outside the gene matches. This CDR3 is 16 amino acids long. Per germline, CDR1 KGHSH and CDR2 LQKENI. The CDR3, as DNA: TGTGCCAGCTCACCACGAGAGACAGGGGCTAACACTGAAGCTTTCTTT. It translates to CASSPRETGANTEAFF.

The chain recombines TRBV29-1 with TRBJ2-3; TRBD1 might be the D (6 bases). In germline, CDR1 is SQVTM, CDR2 ANQGSEA. The CDR3 has 16 residues. The ends were cut back, 3 bases at V and 0 bases at J, with 16 bases in the middle. Here the CDR3 DNA reads TGCAGCGTTGATCGATTAGGGGGATCAAGCACAGATACGCAGTATTTT. It translates to CSVDRLGGSSTDTQYF.